This T cell receptor beta chain is drawn from a study of long-term antiretroviral therapy in people with HIV. Germline assignment: CDR1 SGHRS and CDR2 YFSETQ. The germline V and J ends were trimmed by 0 bases and 0 bases, with 13 bases remaining between them. The CDR3 contains 17 residues. The run of the v3.0 immunoSEQ assay was at survey level. This table comes from immunoSEQ multiplex PCR, and its TCRdb copy is limited to in-frame clones, with some not included. The sample yields tens of thousands of clones, around 79% seen once. V usage is TRBV5-1 and J usage is TRBJ1-3; D may be TRBD1 (5 bases). This clonotype was obtained from a man between 50 and 59 years old with HIV. Here the sequenced sample was unsorted PBMCs, taken 0.3 years after starting antiretroviral therapy. This chain's CDR3 is CASSLVPSGTSGNTIYF. CDR3 in DNA: TGCGCCAGCAGCTTGGTTCCTTCCGGGACCTCTGGAAACACCATATATTTT.